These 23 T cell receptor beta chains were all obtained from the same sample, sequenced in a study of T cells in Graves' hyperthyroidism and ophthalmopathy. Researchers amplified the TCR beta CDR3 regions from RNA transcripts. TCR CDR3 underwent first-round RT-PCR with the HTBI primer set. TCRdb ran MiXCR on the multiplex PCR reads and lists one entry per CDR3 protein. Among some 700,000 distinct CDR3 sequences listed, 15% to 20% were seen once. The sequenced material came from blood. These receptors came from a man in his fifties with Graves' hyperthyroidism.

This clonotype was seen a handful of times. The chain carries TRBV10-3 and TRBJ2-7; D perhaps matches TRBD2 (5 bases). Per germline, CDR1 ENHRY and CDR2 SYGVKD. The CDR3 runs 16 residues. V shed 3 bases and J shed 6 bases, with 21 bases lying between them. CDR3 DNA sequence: TGTGCCATCAGTGACCCGACCTCACTAGTAATTGGCGAGCAGTACTTC. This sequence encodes CAISDPTSLVIGEQYF.

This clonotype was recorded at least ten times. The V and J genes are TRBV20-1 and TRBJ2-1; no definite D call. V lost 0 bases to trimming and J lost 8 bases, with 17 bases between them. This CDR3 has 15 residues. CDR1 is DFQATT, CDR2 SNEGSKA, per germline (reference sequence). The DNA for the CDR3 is TGCAGTGCTAGAGATGAGACTTCGTTTCTCTATGAGCAGTTCTTC. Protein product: CSARDETSFLYEQFF.

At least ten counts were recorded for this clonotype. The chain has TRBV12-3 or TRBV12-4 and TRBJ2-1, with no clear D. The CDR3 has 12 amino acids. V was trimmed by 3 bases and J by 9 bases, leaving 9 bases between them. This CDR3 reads CASSLIRIEQFF. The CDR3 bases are TGTGCCAGCAGTTTGATACGCATTGAGCAGTTCTTC.

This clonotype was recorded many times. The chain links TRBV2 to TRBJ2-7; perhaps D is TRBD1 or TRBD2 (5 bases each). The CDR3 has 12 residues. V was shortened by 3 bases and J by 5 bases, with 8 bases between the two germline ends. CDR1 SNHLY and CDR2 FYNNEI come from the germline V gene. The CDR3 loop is CASSDGANEQYF. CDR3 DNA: TGTGCCAGCAGTGACGGGGCTAACGAGCAGTACTTC.

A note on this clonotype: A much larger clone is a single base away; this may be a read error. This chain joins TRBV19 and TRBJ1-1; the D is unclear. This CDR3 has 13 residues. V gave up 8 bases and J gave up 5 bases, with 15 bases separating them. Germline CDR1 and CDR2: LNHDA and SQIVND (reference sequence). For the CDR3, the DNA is TGTGCCAGTGGTACCCAAAGAGGAACTGAAGCTTTCTTT. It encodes CASGTQRGTEAFF.

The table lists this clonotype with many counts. The CDR3 DNA is TGTGCCAGCACGGGAGGGGGGATCTACGAGCAGTACTTC. Amino acids: CASTGGGIYEQYF. V usage is TRBV2 and J usage is TRBJ2-7; 8 bases are shared with TRBD2. The CDR3 has 13 amino acids. Germline assignment: CDR1 SNHLY and CDR2 FYNNEI. J gave up 3 bases and V 7 bases, and 5 bases lay outside the gene matches.

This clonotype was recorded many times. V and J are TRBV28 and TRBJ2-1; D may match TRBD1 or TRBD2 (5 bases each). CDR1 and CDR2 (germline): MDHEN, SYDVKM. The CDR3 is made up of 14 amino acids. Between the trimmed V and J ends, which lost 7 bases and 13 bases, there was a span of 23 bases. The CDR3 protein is CASNTRRDVLFQFF. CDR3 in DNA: TGTGCCAGCAATACTAGACGGGACGTTCTGTTTCAGTTCTTC.

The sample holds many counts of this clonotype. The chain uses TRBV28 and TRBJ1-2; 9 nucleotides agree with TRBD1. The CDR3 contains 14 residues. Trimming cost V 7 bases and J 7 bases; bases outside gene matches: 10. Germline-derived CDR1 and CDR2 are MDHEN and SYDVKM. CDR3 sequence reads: CASNSQGASFGYTF. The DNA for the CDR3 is TGTGCCAGCAACTCACAGGGGGCTTCGTTTGGCTACACCTTC.

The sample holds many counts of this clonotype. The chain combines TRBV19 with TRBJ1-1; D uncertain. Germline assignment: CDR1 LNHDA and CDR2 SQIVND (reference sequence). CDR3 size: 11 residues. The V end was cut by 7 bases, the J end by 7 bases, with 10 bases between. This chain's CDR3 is CASTYRLEAFF. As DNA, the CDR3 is TGTGCCAGTACTTATAGGCTTGAAGCTTTCTTT. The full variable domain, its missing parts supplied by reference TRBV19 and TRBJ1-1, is DGGITQSPKYLFRKEGQNVTLSCEQNLNHDAMYWYRQDPGQGLRLIYYSQIVNDFQKGDIAEGYSVSREKKESFPLTVTSAQKNPTAFYLCASTYRLEAFFGQGTRLTVV.

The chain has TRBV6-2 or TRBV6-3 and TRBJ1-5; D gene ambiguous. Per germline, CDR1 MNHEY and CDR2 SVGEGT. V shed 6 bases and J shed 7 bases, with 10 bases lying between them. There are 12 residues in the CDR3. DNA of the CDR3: TGTGCCAGCAGCTCGTCAAGGCAGCCCCAGCATTTT. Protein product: CASSSSRQPQHF.

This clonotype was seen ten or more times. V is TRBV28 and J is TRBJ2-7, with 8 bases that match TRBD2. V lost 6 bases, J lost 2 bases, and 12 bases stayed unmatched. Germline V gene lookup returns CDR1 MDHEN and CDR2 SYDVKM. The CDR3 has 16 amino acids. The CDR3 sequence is CASSRPRRLATYEQYF. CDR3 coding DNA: TGTGCCAGCAGCCGACCCCGACGACTAGCGACCTACGAGCAGTACTTC.

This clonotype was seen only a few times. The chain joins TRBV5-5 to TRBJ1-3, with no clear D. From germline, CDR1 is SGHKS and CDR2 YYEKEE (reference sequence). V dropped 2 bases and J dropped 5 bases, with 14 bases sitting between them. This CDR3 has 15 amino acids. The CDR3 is CASSFITMGRNTIYF. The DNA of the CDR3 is TGTGCCAGCAGCTTCATCACGATGGGCAGAAACACCATATATTTT.

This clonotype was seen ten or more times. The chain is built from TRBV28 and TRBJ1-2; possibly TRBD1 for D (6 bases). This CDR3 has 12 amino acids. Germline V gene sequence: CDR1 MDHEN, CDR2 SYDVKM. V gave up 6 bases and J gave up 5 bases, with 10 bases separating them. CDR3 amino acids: CASRGAGYGYTF. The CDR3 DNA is TGTGCCAGCAGGGGGGCAGGGTATGGCTACACCTTC.

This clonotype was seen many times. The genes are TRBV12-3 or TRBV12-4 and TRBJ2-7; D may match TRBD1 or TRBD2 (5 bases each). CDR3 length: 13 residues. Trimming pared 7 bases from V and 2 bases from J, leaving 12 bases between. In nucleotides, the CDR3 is TGTGCCAGCACAGATGTGGGACCCTACGAGCAGTACTTC. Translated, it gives CASTDVGPYEQYF.

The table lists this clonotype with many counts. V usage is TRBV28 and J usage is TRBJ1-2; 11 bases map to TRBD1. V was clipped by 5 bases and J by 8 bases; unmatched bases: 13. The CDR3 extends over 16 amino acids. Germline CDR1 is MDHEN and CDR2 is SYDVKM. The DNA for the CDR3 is TGTGCCAGCAGTCCCAACCAGGACAGGGGGCGAAAGGGCTACACCTTC. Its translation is CASSPNQDRGRKGYTF.

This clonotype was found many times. CDR3 amino acids: CSAAHGQGISAGANVLTF. Here the CDR3 DNA reads TGCAGTGCTGCCCATGGACAGGGGATTAGCGCTGGGGCCAACGTCCTGACTTTC. This rearrangement joins TRBV20-1 to TRBJ2-6; 9 bases are a match to TRBD1. The CDR3 is made up of 18 amino acids. V gave up 5 bases and J gave up 2 bases; unmatched junction bases: 13. CDR1 DFQATT and CDR2 SNEGSKA come from the germline V gene (reference sequence).

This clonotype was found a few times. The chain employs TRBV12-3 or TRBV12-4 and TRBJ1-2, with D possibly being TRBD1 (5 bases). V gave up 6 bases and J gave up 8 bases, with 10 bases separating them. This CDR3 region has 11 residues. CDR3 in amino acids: CASSLGTGYTF. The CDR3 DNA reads TGTGCCAGCAGCCTAGGGACGGGCTACACCTTC.

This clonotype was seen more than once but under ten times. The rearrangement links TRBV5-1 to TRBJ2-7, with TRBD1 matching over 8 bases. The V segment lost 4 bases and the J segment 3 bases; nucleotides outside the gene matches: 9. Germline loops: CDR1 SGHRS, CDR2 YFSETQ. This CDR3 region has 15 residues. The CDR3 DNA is TGCGCCAGCAGCCCGCGGACAGGGCAGATCTACGAGCAGTACTTC. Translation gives CASSPRTGQIYEQYF.

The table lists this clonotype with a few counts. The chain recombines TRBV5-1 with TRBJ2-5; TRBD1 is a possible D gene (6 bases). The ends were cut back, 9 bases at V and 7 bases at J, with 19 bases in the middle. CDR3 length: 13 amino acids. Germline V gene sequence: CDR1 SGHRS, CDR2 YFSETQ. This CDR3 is CATAVGARGTQYF. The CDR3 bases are TGCGCCACCGCGGTGGGGGCCCGAGGGACCCAGTACTTC.

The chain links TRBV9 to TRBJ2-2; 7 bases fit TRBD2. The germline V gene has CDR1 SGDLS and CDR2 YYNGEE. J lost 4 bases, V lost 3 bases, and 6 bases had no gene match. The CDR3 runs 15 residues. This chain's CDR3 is CASSGLAETTGELFF. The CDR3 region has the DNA TGTGCCAGCAGCGGCCTAGCGGAGACCACCGGGGAGCTGTTTTTT. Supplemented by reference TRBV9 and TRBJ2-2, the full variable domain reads DSGVTQTPKHLITATGQRVTLRCSPRSGDLSVYWYQQSLDQGLQFLIQYYNGEERAKGNILERFSAQQFPDLHSELNLSSLELGDSALYFCASSGLAETTGELFFGEGSRLTVL.

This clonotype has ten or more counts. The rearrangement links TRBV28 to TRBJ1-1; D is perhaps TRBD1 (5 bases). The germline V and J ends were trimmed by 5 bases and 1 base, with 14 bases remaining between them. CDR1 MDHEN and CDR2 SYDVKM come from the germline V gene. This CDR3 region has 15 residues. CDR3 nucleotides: TGTGCCAGCAGTCTAGCGACAGCCTCGAACACTGAAGCTTTCTTT. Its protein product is CASSLATASNTEAFF.

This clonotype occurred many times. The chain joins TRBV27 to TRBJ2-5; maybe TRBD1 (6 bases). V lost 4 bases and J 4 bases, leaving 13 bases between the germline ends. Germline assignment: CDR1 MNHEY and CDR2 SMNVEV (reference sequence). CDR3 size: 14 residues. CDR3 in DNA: TGTGCCAGCAGTTGGGACACCGGCGGAGAGACCCAGTACTTC. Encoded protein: CASSWDTGGETQYF.

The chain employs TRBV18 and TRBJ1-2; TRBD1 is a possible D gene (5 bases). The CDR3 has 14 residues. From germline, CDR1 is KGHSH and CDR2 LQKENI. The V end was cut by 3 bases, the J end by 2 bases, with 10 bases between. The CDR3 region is CASSPSSGNYGYTF. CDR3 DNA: TGTGCCAGCTCACCTAGCTCAGGGAACTATGGCTACACCTTC.